This T cell receptor (beta chain) was identified during a study of CD8 T cell repertoires and HIV-1 epitope variants. The wider study: Enriched T cells were co-cultured with equal autologous T cell-negative cells.

Note on this clone: Its antigen remains unknown.

Germline CDR1 is SGHNT and CDR2 is YYREEE (reference sequence). CDR3 size: 14 residues. Deletions cut 0 bases from V and 2 bases from J, with 9 bases between. The table came from immunoSEQ multiplex PCR; TCRdb's copy has only in-frame clones and leaves some out. There are approximately 6,600 clones in the sample; 66% occur only once, and approximately 45% lies in the top ten. This sequence was found in a male donor with HIV. J is TRBJ2-7 and V is TRBV5-4; D uncertain. The sample was cultured CD8+ T cells derived from PBMCs. The CDR3 DNA is TGTGCCAGCAGCTTGGCAGCAAACCCCTACGAGCAGTACTTC. Amino acid sequence: CASSLAANPYEQYF. Complete variable domain (other parts from reference TRBV5-4 and TRBJ2-7): ETGVTQSPTHLIKTRGQQVTLRCSSQSGHNTVSWYQQALGQGPQFIFQYYREEENGRGNFPPRFSGLQFPNYSSELNVNALELDDSALYLCASSLAANPYEQYFGPGTRLTVT.